This entry concerns a single T cell receptor beta chain. Its antigen remains unknown. The sample comes from a study of PD-L1 blockade in urothelial cancer. Study-level results: Durable benefit was linked to greater 3-week expansion of tumor-associated blood clones. Better survival was forecast by a pretreatment blood TCR clonality below the median.

The CDR3 is 14 residues long. Germline CDR1 SGHRS, CDR2 YFSETQ. With V trimmed by 3 bases and J by 3 bases, 5 bases remained unmatched. Synthetic templates analogous to TCR were spiked into all PCRs individually. Some clones are missing from TCRdb's copy, which holds only in-frame ones; the method was immunoSEQ multiplex PCR. The sample holds under 55,000 clones, approximately 87% seen once. Sequencing used PBMCs, obtained around atezolizumab (anti-PD-L1) treatment. The V call is TRBV5-1, the J call TRBJ2-7; 8 nucleotides agree with TRBD1. This sequence was found in a man in his forties or fifties with urothelial cancer. The CDR3 here is CASSSKQGVYEQYF. The CDR3 coding sequence is TGCGCCAGCAGCTCCAAACAGGGGGTCTACGAGCAGTACTTC. The variable domain in full, with the rest retrieved from reference TRBV5-1 and TRBJ2-7, is KAGVTQTPRYLIKTRGQQVTLSCSPISGHRSVSWYQQTPGQGLQFLFEYFSETQRNKGNFPGRFSGRQFSNSRSEMNVSTLELGDSALYLCASSSKQGVYEQYFGPGTRLTVT.